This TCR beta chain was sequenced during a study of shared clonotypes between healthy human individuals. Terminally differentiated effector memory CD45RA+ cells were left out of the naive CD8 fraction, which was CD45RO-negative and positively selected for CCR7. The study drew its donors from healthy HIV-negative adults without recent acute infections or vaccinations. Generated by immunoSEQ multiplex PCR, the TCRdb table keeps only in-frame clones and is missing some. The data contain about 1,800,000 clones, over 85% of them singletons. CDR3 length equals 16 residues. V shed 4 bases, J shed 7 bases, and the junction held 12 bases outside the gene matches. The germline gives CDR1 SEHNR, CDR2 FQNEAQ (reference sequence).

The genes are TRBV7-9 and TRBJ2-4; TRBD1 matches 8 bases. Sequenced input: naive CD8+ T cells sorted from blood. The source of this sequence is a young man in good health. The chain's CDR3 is CASSSTGVPFGNIQYF. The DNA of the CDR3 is TGTGCCAGCAGCTCGACAGGGGTGCCCTTTGGGAACATTCAGTACTTC.